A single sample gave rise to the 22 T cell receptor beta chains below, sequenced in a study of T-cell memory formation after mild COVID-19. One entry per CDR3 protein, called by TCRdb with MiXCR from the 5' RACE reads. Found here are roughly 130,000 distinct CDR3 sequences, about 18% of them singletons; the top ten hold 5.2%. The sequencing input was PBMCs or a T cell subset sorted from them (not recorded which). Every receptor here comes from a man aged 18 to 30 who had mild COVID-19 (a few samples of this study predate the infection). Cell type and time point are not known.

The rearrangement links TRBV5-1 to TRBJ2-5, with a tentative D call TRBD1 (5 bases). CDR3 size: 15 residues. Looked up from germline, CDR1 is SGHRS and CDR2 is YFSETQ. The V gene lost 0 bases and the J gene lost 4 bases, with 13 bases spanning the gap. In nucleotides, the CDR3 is TGCGCCAGCAGCTTGGCCACCGATAGGGGAGAGACCCAGTACTTC. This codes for CASSLATDRGETQYF.

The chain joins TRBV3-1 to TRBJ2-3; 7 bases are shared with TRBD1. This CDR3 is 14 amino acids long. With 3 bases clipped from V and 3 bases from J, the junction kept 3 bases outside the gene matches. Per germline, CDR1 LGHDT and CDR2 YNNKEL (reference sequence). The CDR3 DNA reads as TGTGCCAGCAGCCATGAGGGGGCGACAGATACGCAGTATTTT. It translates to CASSHEGATDTQYF.

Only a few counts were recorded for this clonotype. The DNA of the CDR3 is TGCAGTGCTACAGGGAACACTGAAGCTTTCTTT. Amino acids: CSATGNTEAFF. This chain connects TRBV20-1 to TRBJ1-1, with D uncertain. Germline-derived CDR1 and CDR2 are DFQATT and SNEGSKA (reference sequence). This CDR3 has 11 amino acids. V gave up 4 bases and J gave up 1 base, with 4 bases separating them.

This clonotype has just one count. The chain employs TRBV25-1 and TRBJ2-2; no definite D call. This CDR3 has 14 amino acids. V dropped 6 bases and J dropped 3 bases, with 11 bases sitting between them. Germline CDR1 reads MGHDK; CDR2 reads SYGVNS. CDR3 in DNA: TGTGCCAGCAGCCGAGACGGATACACCGGGGAGCTGTTTTTT. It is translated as CASSRDGYTGELFF.

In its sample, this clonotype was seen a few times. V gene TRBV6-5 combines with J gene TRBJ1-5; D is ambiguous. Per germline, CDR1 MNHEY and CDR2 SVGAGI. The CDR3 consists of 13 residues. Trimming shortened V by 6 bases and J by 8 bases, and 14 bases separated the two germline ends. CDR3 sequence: CASSLTFTEPQHF. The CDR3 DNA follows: TGTGCCAGCAGCCTTACGTTCACAGAGCCCCAGCATTTT.

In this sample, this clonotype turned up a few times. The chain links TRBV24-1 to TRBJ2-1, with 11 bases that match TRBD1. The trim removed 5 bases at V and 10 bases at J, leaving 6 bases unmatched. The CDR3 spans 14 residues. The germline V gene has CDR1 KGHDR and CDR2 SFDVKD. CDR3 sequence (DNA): TGTGCCACCAGTGGTGGACAGGGGGCGGGGGAGCAGTTCTTC. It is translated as CATSGGQGAGEQFF.

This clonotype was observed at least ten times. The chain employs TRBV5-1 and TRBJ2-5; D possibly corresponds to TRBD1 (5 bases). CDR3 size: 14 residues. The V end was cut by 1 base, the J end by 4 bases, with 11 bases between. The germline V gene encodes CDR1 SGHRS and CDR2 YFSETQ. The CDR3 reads CASSLRGLGETQYF. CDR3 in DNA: TGCGCCAGCAGCTTGAGGGGCTTGGGAGAGACCCAGTACTTC.

The CDR3 protein is CASSIVGQGTDTQYF. The CDR3 nucleotides are TGTGCCAGTAGTATAGTTGGGCAGGGAACAGATACGCAGTATTTT. The chain joins TRBV19 to TRBJ2-3; TRBD1 might be the D (5 bases). Per the germline V gene, CDR1 is LNHDA and CDR2 is SQIVND (reference sequence). V was pared by 1 base and J by 3 bases, with 11 bases between. CDR3 length equals 15 residues.

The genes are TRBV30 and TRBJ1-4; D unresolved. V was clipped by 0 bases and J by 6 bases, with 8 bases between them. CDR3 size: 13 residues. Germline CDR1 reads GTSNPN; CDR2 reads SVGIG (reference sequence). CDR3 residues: CAWSVAEDEKLFF. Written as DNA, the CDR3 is TGTGCCTGGAGTGTAGCGGAAGATGAAAAACTGTTTTTT.

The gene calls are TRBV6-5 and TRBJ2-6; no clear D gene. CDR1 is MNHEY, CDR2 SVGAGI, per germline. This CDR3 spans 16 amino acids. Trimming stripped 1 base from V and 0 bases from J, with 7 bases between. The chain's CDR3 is CASSYWRDSGANVLTF. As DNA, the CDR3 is TGTGCCAGCAGTTACTGGCGTGACTCTGGGGCCAACGTCCTGACTTTC.

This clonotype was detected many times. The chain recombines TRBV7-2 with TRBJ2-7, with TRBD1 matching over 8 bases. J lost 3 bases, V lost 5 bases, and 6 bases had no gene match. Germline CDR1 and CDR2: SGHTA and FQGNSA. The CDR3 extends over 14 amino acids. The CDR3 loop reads CASSLRQGNYEQYF. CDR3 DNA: TGTGCCAGCAGCCTACGACAGGGGAACTACGAGCAGTACTTC.

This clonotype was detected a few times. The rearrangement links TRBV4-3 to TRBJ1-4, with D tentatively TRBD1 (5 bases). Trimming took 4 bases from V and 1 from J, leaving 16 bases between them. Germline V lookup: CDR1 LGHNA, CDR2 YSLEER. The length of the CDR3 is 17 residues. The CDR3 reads CASSRETSGITNEKLFF. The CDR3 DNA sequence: TGCGCCAGCAGCCGAGAAACTTCAGGGATAACTAATGAAAAACTGTTTTTT.

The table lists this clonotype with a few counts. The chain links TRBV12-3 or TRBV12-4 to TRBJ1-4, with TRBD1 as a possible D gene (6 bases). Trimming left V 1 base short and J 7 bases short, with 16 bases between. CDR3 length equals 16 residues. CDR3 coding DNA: TGTGCCAGCAGTTTAGGGCTTTTGGGGGCCGGTGAAAAACTGTTTTTT. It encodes CASSLGLLGAGEKLFF.

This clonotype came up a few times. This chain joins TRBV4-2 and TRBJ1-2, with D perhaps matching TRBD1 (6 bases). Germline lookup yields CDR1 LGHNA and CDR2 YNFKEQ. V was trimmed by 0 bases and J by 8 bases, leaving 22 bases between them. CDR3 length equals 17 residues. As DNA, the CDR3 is TGTGCCAGCAGCCAAGATGCCAGAACAGGGCCCGCGTTCGGCTACACCTTC. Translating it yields CASSQDARTGPAFGYTF.

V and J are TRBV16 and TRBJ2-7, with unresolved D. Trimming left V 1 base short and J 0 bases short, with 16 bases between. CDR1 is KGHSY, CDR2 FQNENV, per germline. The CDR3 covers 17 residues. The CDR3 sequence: CASSQFLATPDSYEQYF. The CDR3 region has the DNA TGTGCCAGCAGCCAATTCTTGGCCACCCCTGACTCCTACGAGCAGTACTTC. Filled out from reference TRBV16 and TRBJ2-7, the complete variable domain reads GEEVAQTPKHLVRGEGQKAKLYCAPIKGHSYVFWYQQVLKNEFKFLISFQNENVFDETGMPKERFSAKCLPNSPCSLEIQATKLEDSAVYFCASSQFLATPDSYEQYFGPGTRLTVT.

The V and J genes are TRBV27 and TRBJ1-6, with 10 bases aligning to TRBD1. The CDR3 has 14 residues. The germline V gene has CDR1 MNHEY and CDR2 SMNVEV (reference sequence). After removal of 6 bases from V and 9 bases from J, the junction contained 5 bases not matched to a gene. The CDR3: CASSRQGARSPLHF. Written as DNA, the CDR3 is TGTGCCAGCAGCCGACAGGGGGCACGTTCACCCCTCCACTTT.

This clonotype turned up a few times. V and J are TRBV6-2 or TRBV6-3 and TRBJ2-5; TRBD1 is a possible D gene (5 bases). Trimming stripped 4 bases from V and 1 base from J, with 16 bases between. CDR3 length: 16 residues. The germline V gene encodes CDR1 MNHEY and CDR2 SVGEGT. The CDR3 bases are TGTGCCAGCAGTTCCCCTTGGGGTAGGGGCCAAGAGACCCAGTACTTC. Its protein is CASSSPWGRGQETQYF.

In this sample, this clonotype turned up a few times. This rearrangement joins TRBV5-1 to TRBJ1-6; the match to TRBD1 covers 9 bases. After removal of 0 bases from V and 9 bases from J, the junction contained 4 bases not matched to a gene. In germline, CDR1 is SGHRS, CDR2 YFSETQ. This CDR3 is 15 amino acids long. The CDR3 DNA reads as TGCGCCAGCAGCTTGGAGGGACAGGGCACTTCACCCCTCCACTTT. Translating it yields CASSLEGQGTSPLHF. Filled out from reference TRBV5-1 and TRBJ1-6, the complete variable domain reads KAGVTQTPRYLIKTRGQQVTLSCSPISGHRSVSWYQQTPGQGLQFLFEYFSETQRNKGNFPGRFSGRQFSNSRSEMNVSTLELGDSALYLCASSLEGQGTSPLHFGNGTRLTVT.

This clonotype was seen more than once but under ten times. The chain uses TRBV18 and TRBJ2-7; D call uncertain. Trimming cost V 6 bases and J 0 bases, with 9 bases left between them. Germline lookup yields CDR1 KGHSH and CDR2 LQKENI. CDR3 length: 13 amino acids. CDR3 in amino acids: CASSVDLSYEQYV. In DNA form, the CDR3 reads TGTGCCAGCTCCGTTGACCTCTCCTACGAGCAGTACGTC.

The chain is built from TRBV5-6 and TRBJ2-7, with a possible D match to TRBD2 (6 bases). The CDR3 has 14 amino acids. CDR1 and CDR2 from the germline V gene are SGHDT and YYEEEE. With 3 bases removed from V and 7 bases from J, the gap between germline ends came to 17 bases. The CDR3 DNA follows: TGTGCCAGCAGCTGGCGGACGCCGGCGGGGGAGCAGTACTTC. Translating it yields CASSWRTPAGEQYF.

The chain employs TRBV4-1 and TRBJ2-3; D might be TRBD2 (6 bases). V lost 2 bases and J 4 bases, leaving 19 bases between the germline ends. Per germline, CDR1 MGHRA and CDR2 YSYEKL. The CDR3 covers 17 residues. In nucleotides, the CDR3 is TGCGCCAGCAGCCAACAAACTACGGGCGGGGTGGCAGATACGCAGTATTTT. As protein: CASSQQTTGGVADTQYF.

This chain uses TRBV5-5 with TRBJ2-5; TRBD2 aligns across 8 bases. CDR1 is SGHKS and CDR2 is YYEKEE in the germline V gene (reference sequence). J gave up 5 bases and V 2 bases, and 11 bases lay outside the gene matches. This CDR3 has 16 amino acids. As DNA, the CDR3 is TGTGCCAGCAGCTTCGGTAGCGGGAAATGGGAGGAGACCCAGTACTTC. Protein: CASSFGSGKWEETQYF.